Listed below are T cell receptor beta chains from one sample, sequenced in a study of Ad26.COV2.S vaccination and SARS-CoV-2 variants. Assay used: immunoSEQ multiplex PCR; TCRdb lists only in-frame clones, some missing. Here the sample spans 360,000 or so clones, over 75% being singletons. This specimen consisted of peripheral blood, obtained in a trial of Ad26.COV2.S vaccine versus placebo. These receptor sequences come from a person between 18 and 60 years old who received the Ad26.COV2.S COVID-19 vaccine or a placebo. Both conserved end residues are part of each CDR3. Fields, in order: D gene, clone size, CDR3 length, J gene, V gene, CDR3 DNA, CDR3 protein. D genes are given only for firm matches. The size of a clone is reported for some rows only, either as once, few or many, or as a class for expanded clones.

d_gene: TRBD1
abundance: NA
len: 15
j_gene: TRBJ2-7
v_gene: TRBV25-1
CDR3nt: TGTGCCAGCAGTGCCCAGGGACAGGGAGTCTACGAGCAGTACTTC
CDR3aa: CASSAQGQGVYEQYF

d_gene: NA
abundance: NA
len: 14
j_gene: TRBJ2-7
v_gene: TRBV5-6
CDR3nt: TGTGCCAGCAGAGACGGCCCGCAGGCGGGGGAGCAGTACTTC
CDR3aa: CASRDGPQAGEQYF

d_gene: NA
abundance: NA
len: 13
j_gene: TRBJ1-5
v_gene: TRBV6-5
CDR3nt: TGTGCCAGCAGTTACAGGGGCAATCAGCCCCAGCATTTT
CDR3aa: CASSYRGNQPQHF

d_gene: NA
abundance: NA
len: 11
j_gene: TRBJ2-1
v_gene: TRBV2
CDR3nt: TGTGCCAGCAGCGAGATCGATGAGCAGTTCTTC
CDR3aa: CASSEIDEQFF

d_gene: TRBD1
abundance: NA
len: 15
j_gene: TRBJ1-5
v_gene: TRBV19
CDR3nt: TGTGCCAGTAGTTTGGACAGGGGGGTCGGTCAGCCCCAGCATTTT
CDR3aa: CASSLDRGVGQPQHF

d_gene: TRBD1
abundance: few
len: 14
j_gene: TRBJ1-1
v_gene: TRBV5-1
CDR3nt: TGCGCCAGCAGCTTGGGACAGGGGAGGACTGAAGCTTTCTTT
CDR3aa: CASSLGQGRTEAFF

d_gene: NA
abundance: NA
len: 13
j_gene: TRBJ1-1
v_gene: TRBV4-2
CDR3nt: TGTGCCAGCAGCCAAGACGGGCGGACTGAAGCTTTCTTT
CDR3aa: CASSQDGRTEAFF

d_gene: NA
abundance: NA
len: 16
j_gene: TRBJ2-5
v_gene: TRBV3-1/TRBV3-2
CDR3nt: TGTGCCAGCAGCCAAGTTGACATTACGTTCCAAGAGACCCAGTACTTC
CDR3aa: CASSQVDITFQETQYF

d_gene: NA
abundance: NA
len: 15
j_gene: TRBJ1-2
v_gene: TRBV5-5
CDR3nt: TGTGCCAGCAGCCTCCCCGGGGGTAGAATGGAGGGCTACACCTTC
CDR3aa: CASSLPGGRMEGYTF

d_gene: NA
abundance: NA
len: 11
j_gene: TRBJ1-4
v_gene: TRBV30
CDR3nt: TGTGCCTGGAGTCCCGGTGCAAAACTGTTTTTT
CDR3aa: CAWSPGAKLFF

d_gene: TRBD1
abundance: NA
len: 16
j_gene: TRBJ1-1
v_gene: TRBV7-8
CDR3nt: TGTGCCAGCAGCAGCAGCAGGGGGGTAACGTTTGTTGGAGCTTTCTTT
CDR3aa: CASSSSRGVTFVGAFF

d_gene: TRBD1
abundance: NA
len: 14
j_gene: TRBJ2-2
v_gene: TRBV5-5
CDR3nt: TGTGCCAGCAGCGGGACAGGGGTGACCGGGGAGCTGTTTTTT
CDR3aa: CASSGTGVTGELFF

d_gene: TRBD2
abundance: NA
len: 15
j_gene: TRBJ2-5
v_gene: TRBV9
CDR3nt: TGTGCCAGCTCCGAATTAGCGGGGGGTTGGGAGACCCAGTACTTC
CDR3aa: CASSELAGGWETQYF